This record looks at one TCR beta chain sequence and its context. What it binds is unknown. This entry comes from a study of CD8 T cells in ankylosing spondylitis. TCRdb fed the 5' RACE reads into MiXCR, producing one record per CDR3 protein. There are 230,000 or so distinct CDR3 sequences in the sample; 20% to 30% occur only once, and roughly 0.6% lies in the top ten. Notes on the study in general: In ankylosing spondylitis blood, a motif of roughly 8 highly homologous TCR beta variants appeared characteristic. Some motif variants had been reported before (in reactive arthritis synovial fluid and blood). Clones linked to disease were reported to show significant enrichment in matched ankylosing spondylitis synovial fluid.

V lost 4 bases to trimming and J lost 8 bases, with 12 bases between them. This CDR3 has 13 amino acids. Germline V CDR1 and CDR2: WNHNN, SYGVQD (reference sequence). This TCR came from a male donor with ankylosing spondylitis or in good health (not recorded which). The specimen sequenced was blood, either unsorted or a sorted T cell fraction (not recorded which). J is TRBJ2-1 and V is TRBV10-1; D is ambiguous. The CDR3 region has the DNA TGCGCCAGCAGTGGCCCCCGTCCGGATGAGCAGTTCTTC. This gives the protein CASSGPRPDEQFF.